This T cell receptor (beta chain) was profiled in a study of T cell responses to AZD1222 COVID-19 vaccine. TCRdb's table, derived via immunoSEQ multiplex PCR, lists solely in-frame clones and lacks some. The sample records more than 85,000 clones, around nine tenths being singletons. The germline V gene encodes CDR1 MNHEY and CDR2 SVGAGI. The V and J ends lost 4 bases and 1 base respectively, with 10 bases between them. This CDR3 has 14 residues. The sample here was peripheral blood, taken on day 0 of AZD1222 vaccination. The gene calls are TRBV6-5 and TRBJ1-1, with D unresolved. The sequence was collected from an adult in good health. The CDR3 here is CASSFAPRNTEAFF. DNA for the CDR3: TGTGCCAGCAGTTTCGCCCCACGGAACACTGAAGCTTTCTTT.